This passage covers 31 T cell receptor beta chains from one sample sequenced in a study of cytomegalovirus exposure and HLA in healthy donors. Using immunoSEQ multiplex PCR, the repertoire was profiled, and TCRdb retains in-frame clones only, with some absent. The table records under 65,000 clones, 85% to 95% of them present only once. The sequencing input was PBMCs. The receptors derive from a woman aged 18 to 35 in good health and CMV-seropositive.

The J gene is TRBJ1-2, the V gene TRBV11-2; D possibly corresponds to TRBD1 (5 bases). V lost 5 bases, J lost 6 bases, and 16 bases lay in between. CDR3 length: 14 residues. Germline loops: CDR1 SGHAT, CDR2 FQNNGV. This chain's CDR3 is CASSATTLGHGYTF. CDR3 nucleotides: TGTGCCAGCAGCGCGACAACCCTGGGGCATGGCTACACCTTC.

This rearrangement joins TRBV6-5 to TRBJ2-3; D is ambiguous. The CDR3 extends over 15 amino acids. Germline V gene sequence: CDR1 MNHEY, CDR2 SVGAGI. Between the trimmed V and J ends, which lost 0 bases and 5 bases, there was a span of 12 bases. The CDR3 DNA is TGTGCCAGCAGTTACTCGCCCCAGGCCTTAGATACGCAGTATTTT. Its translation: CASSYSPQALDTQYF.

This chain connects TRBV7-2 to TRBJ1-6; D is perhaps TRBD1 (5 bases). Germline V gives CDR1 SGHTA, CDR2 FQGNSA. Trimming pared 1 base from V and 9 bases from J, leaving 16 bases between. The CDR3 extends over 16 amino acids. DNA of the CDR3: TGTGCCAGCAGCTTAGTTGGGGGGGGACGAGGTTCACCCCTCCACTTT. As protein: CASSLVGGGRGSPLHF.

V gene TRBV5-1 combines with J gene TRBJ2-5; 12 bases match TRBD1. The CDR3 sequence is 17 residues long. V shed 2 bases, J shed 1 base, and the junction held 6 bases outside the gene matches. Germline loops: CDR1 SGHRS, CDR2 YFSETQ. The DNA for the CDR3 is TGCGCCAGCAGCTTACTGGGGACAGGGGGCCTCCAAGAGACCCAGTACTTC. This codes for CASSLLGTGGLQETQYF.

The chain links TRBV9 to TRBJ2-5, with D possibly matching TRBD1 (6 bases). The V gene lost 0 bases and the J gene lost 1 base, with 10 bases spanning the gap. CDR1 and CDR2 from the germline V gene are SGDLS and YYNGEE. The CDR3 is 15 amino acids. The CDR3 DNA sequence: TGTGCCAGCAGCGTAGTGGAGGACAGCCAAGAGACCCAGTACTTC. It is translated as CASSVVEDSQETQYF.

This chain uses TRBV5-1 with TRBJ2-7; 10 nucleotides align to TRBD1. J was trimmed by 9 bases and V by 4 bases; bases with no gene match: 13. Germline V gives CDR1 SGHRS, CDR2 YFSETQ. The CDR3 contains 15 residues. CDR3 DNA sequence: TGCGCCAGCAGCAGAGGGACAGGGGCCCCCCGAGGGCAGTACTTC. Protein sequence: CASSRGTGAPRGQYF.

The rearrangement uses TRBV7-9 and TRBJ2-7; the D gene is possibly TRBD1 (6 bases). The CDR3 runs 13 residues. The germline V gene encodes CDR1 SEHNR and CDR2 FQNEAQ (reference sequence). The V end was cut by 6 bases, the J end by 4 bases, with 13 bases between. The CDR3: CASRYTQGYEQYF. Written as DNA, the CDR3 is TGTGCCAGCAGGTATACCCAGGGGTACGAGCAGTACTTC. The full variable domain, its missing parts supplied by reference TRBV7-9 and TRBJ2-7, is DTGVSQNPRHKITKRGQNVTFRCDPISEHNRLYWYRQTLGQGPEFLTYFQNEAQLEKSRLLSDRFSAERPKGSFSTLEIQRTEQGDSAMYLCASRYTQGYEQYFGPGTRLTVT.

This clone appeared a single time. This sequence joins TRBV28 and TRBJ1-4; 8 bases fit TRBD1. Per germline, CDR1 MDHEN and CDR2 SYDVKM. Unmatched junction bases numbered 10, after V lost 5 bases and J lost 8 bases. CDR3 length: 15 residues. CDR3 residues: CASSRVGQGKEKLFF. The CDR3 bases are TGTGCCAGCAGTCGGGTCGGACAGGGCAAAGAAAAACTGTTTTTT.

CDR3: CASSLYRSGQGAMAQYF. DNA of the CDR3: TGCGCCAGCAGCTTGTACCGTTCCGGACAGGGGGCGATGGCGCAGTACTTC. This chain links TRBV5-1 with TRBJ2-7; 11 nucleotides line up with TRBD1. In germline, CDR1 is SGHRS, CDR2 YFSETQ. The CDR3 has 17 residues. V shed 1 base and J 9 bases; nucleotides not matched to a gene: 15.

In its sample, this clone was seen once. J is TRBJ2-2 and V is TRBV4-3; 8 bases are a match to TRBD2. In germline, CDR1 is LGHNA, CDR2 YSLEER. After removal of 1 base from V and 7 bases from J, the junction contained 8 bases not matched to a gene. There are 16 residues in the CDR3. The CDR3 sequence is CASSQAGGDFIGELFF. The CDR3 coding sequence is TGCGCCAGCAGCCAAGCCGGGGGGGATTTTATCGGGGAGCTGTTTTTT.

This clone has a handful of counts. This chain links TRBV15 with TRBJ2-3, with D perhaps matching TRBD2 (5 bases). The V end was cut by 1 base, the J end by 4 bases, with 9 bases between. The CDR3 covers 14 residues. Per germline, CDR1 LNHNV and CDR2 YYDKDF (reference sequence). CDR3 in amino acids: CATSRAGAADTQYF. The CDR3 DNA reads as TGTGCCACCAGCAGAGCAGGAGCGGCAGATACGCAGTATTTT.

The chain combines TRBV5-5 with TRBJ2-7; D possibly corresponds to TRBD1 (6 bases). The CDR3 runs to 16 residues. With 4 bases removed from V and 0 bases from J, the gap between germline ends came to 17 bases. CDR1 SGHKS and CDR2 YYEKEE come from the germline V gene (reference sequence). The CDR3 loop is CASSPLDRDNSYEQYF. CDR3 nucleotides: TGTGCCAGCAGCCCCCTTGACCGGGACAACTCCTACGAGCAGTACTTC.

The chain recombines TRBV6-1 with TRBJ2-7; TRBD2 matches 9 bases. Unmatched junction bases numbered 5, after V lost 2 bases and J lost 3 bases. Germline lookup yields CDR1 MNHNS and CDR2 SASEGT. This CDR3 has 15 residues. This chain's CDR3 is CASSELAGAFYEQYF. In nucleotides, the CDR3 is TGTGCCAGCAGTGAATTAGCGGGAGCCTTCTACGAGCAGTACTTC.

The V and J genes are TRBV2 and TRBJ1-1, with TRBD1 matching 8 bases. Germline CDR1 SNHLY, CDR2 FYNNEI. This CDR3 is 13 amino acids long. J lost 10 bases, V lost 2 bases, and 6 bases had no gene match. The CDR3 nucleotides are TGTGCCAGCAGTGAAATAAACAGGGGGTCAGCTTTCTTT. It yields the protein CASSEINRGSAFF. The whole variable domain, remainder taken from reference TRBV2 and TRBJ1-1, is EPEVTQTPSHQVTQMGQEVILRCVPISNHLYFYWYRQILGQKVEFLVSFYNNEISEKSEIFDDQFSVERPDGSNFTLKIRSTKLEDSAMYFCASSEINRGSAFFGQGTRLTVV.

The chain carries TRBV10-2 and TRBJ2-2, with D maybe TRBD2 (6 bases). Trimming took off 7 bases at V and 8 bases at J, with 20 bases between the two ends. The V gene's germline CDR1 is WSHSY and CDR2 SAAADI. The CDR3 totals 15 residues. The CDR3 loop reads CASNGGLTGAGELFF. CDR3 nucleotide sequence: TGCGCCAGCAACGGGGGACTGACCGGGGCGGGGGAGCTGTTTTTT.

V is TRBV10-1 and J is TRBJ2-1; maybe TRBD1 (5 bases). The germline V and J ends were trimmed by 0 bases and 10 bases, with 7 bases remaining between them. The CDR3 has 12 residues. Germline values: CDR1 WNHNN, CDR2 SYGVQD (reference sequence). The CDR3 DNA reads as TGCGCCAGCAGTGAGTCGGGGCACGAGCAGTTCTTC. As protein: CASSESGHEQFF.

V and J are TRBV7-9 and TRBJ1-1; 7 nucleotides agree with TRBD1. This CDR3 has 14 amino acids. CDR1 and CDR2 (germline): SEHNR, FQNEAQ (reference sequence). With 1 base clipped from V and 5 bases from J, the junction kept 4 bases outside the gene matches. The CDR3 is CASSLEQGRTEAFF. The CDR3 DNA reads as TGTGCCAGCAGCTTAGAACAGGGGAGGACTGAAGCTTTCTTT.

Only one count was recorded for this clone. CDR3 region: CASSAGWGTGDGNTIYF. For the CDR3, the DNA is TGTGCCAGCAGCGCAGGATGGGGGACAGGGGACGGAAACACCATATATTTT. The J gene is TRBJ1-3, the V gene TRBV5-5, with TRBD1 matching 10 bases. The CDR3 runs 17 residues. Trimming took 4 bases from V and 4 from J; bases not matched to a gene: 11. The germline gives CDR1 SGHKS, CDR2 YYEKEE (reference sequence).

This sequence joins TRBV14 and TRBJ1-3, with 8 bases identical to TRBD1. The CDR3 is 13 residues long. Germline lookup yields CDR1 SGHDN and CDR2 FVKESK. Losses at the gene ends were 4 bases for V and 9 bases for J; bases not matched to a gene: 5. The CDR3 spells CASSLDRVSTIYF. DNA for the CDR3: TGTGCCAGCAGCCTGGACAGGGTTAGCACCATATATTTT.

This sequence joins TRBV5-4 and TRBJ2-7; possibly TRBD2 for D (6 bases). Per germline, CDR1 SGHNT and CDR2 YYREEE (reference sequence). V was clipped by 4 bases and J by 2 bases, with 13 bases between them. The CDR3 has 14 amino acids. CDR3 region: CASSPGTGTYEQYF. The CDR3, as DNA: TGTGCCAGCAGCCCCGGGACTGGTACCTACGAGCAGTACTTC. Complete variable domain (other parts from reference TRBV5-4 and TRBJ2-7): ETGVTQSPTHLIKTRGQQVTLRCSSQSGHNTVSWYQQALGQGPQFIFQYYREEENGRGNFPPRFSGLQFPNYSSELNVNALELDDSALYLCASSPGTGTYEQYFGPGTRLTVT.

J is TRBJ2-3 and V is TRBV7-3, with D possibly matching TRBD2 (6 bases). Germline V lookup: CDR1 SGHTA, CDR2 FQGTGA. The V gene lost 1 base and the J gene lost 0 bases, with 11 bases spanning the gap. This CDR3 spans 16 amino acids. The CDR3 is CASSLNAGGSTDTQYF. CDR3 nucleotide sequence: TGTGCCAGCAGCTTAAATGCCGGAGGGAGCACAGATACGCAGTATTTT.

The gene calls are TRBV4-2 and TRBJ2-5; 11 bases map to TRBD2. V shed 1 base and J 1 base; nucleotides not matched to a gene: 2. Germline V lookup: CDR1 LGHNA, CDR2 YNFKEQ. This CDR3 has 16 amino acids. The CDR3 DNA sequence: TGTGCCAGCAGCCAAGCCGGGACTAGCGGCCAAGAGACCCAGTACTTC. Translation gives CASSQAGTSGQETQYF.

CDR3 nucleotide sequence: TGTGCCAGCAGTCCGGGACTAGCGGGAGTGTCCGGGGGCTACGAGCAGTACTTC. As protein: CASSPGLAGVSGGYEQYF. The chain joins TRBV28 to TRBJ2-7; TRBD2 aligns across 14 bases. The CDR3 spans 18 residues. V lost 5 bases, J lost 3 bases, and 12 bases stayed unmatched. Germline V lookup: CDR1 MDHEN, CDR2 SYDVKM.

The chain couples TRBV5-1 to TRBJ1-1, with D perhaps TRBD1 (6 bases). The CDR3 totals 16 residues. V was pared by 1 base and J by 1 base, with 14 bases between. Germline V gene lookup returns CDR1 SGHRS and CDR2 YFSETQ. CDR3 region: CASSLFMGHSNTEAFF. In nucleotides, the CDR3 is TGCGCCAGCAGCTTGTTTATGGGACACTCGAACACTGAAGCTTTCTTT.

The chain links TRBV11-2 to TRBJ2-3; D ambiguous. The CDR3 runs 12 residues. The ends were cut back, 5 bases at V and 0 bases at J, with 3 bases in the middle. The germline gives CDR1 SGHAT, CDR2 FQNNGV. The CDR3 sequence is CASSQSTDTQYF. The CDR3 region has the DNA TGTGCCAGCAGCCAAAGCACAGATACGCAGTATTTT.

V gene TRBV7-9 combines with J gene TRBJ1-1, with 7 nucleotides matching TRBD1. The germline gives CDR1 SEHNR, CDR2 FQNEAQ (reference sequence). The junction had 1 base not matched to a gene; V was cut back by 4 bases and J by 8 bases. This CDR3 has 11 residues. This chain's CDR3 is CASSSDREAFF. In nucleotides, the CDR3 is TGTGCCAGCAGCTCGGACAGGGAAGCTTTCTTT.

The V call is TRBV7-2, the J call TRBJ2-4, with TRBD2 matching over 12 bases. Germline trimming cut 0 bases from V and 6 bases from J; bases unmatched to any gene: 15. CDR3 length: 20 residues. Germline loops: CDR1 SGHTA, CDR2 FQGNSA. The CDR3 sequence is CASSLAILAGGPLKGNIQYF. CDR3 bases: TGTGCCAGCAGCTTAGCGATCCTAGCGGGAGGGCCCCTTAAAGGAAACATTCAGTACTTC.

The chain recombines TRBV5-1 with TRBJ2-3; 9 bases match TRBD2. The germline V gene encodes CDR1 SGHRS and CDR2 YFSETQ. The CDR3 has 17 amino acids. The junction had 9 bases not matched to a gene; V was cut back by 2 bases and J by 2 bases. The CDR3 sequence is CASSFPFRGGDTDTQYF. DNA of the CDR3: TGCGCCAGCAGCTTTCCGTTTCGCGGGGGGGACACAGATACGCAGTATTTT.

The V call is TRBV5-4, the J call TRBJ2-3, with TRBD2 identical over 8 bases. Trimming removed 2 bases from V and 5 bases from J; junction bases left unmatched: 7. The V gene's germline CDR1 is SGHNT and CDR2 YYREEE (reference sequence). The CDR3 is 15 amino acids. CDR3 nucleotide sequence: TGTGCCAGCAGCTTCCCGGGGGGGCCCGTAGATACGCAGTATTTT. It translates to CASSFPGGPVDTQYF.

V gene TRBV10-2 combines with J gene TRBJ2-5; a possible D gene is TRBD2 (6 bases). The CDR3 consists of 16 residues. Germline CDR1 is WSHSY and CDR2 is SAAADI. V was pared by 7 bases and J by 3 bases, with 21 bases between. CDR3: CASTPRGSGKEETQYF. The CDR3 DNA reads as TGCGCCAGCACCCCTCGGGGTAGCGGAAAAGAAGAGACCCAGTACTTC.

The chain combines TRBV7-6 with TRBJ2-1; 7 bases align to TRBD2. V gave up 4 bases and J gave up 7 bases; unmatched junction bases: 7. The CDR3 is 14 amino acids. CDR1 is SGHVS, CDR2 FNYEAQ, per germline. The CDR3 DNA follows: TGTGCCAGCAGCTCTTCGACAGCGGGAAATGAGCAGTTCTTC. Translating it yields CASSSSTAGNEQFF. Full variable domain (outside the CDR3, taken from reference TRBV7-6 and TRBJ2-1): GAGVSQSPRYKVTKRGQDVALRCDPISGHVSLYWYRQALGQGPEFLTYFNYEAQQDKSGLPNDRFSAERPEGSISTLTIQRTEQRDSAMYRCASSSSTAGNEQFFGPGTRLTVL.